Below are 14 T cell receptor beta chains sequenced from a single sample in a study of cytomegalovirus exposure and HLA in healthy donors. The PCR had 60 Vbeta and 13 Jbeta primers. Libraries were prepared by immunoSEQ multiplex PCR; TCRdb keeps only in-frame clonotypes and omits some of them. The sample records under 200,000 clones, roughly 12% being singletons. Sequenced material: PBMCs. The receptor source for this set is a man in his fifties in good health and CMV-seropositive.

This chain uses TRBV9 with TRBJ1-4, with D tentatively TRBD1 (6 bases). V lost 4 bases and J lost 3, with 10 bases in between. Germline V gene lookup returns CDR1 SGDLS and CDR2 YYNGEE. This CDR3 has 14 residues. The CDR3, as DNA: TGTGCCAGCAGCCTCCAGGGGTCTAATGAAAAACTGTTTTTT. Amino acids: CASSLQGSNEKLFF.

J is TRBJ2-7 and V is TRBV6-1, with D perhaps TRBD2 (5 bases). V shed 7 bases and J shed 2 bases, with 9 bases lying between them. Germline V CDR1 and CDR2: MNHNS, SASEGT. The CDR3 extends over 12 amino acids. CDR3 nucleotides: TGTGCCAGCATGAGGGAAGCCTACGAGCAGTACGTC. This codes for CASMREAYEQYV.

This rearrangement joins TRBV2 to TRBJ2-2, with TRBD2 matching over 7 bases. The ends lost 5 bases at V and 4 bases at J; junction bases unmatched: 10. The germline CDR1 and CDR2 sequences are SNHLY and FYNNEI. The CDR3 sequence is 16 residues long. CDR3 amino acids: CASSLTWGGGTGELFF. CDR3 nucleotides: TGTGCCAGCAGTCTCACCTGGGGGGGTGGCACCGGGGAGCTGTTTTTT. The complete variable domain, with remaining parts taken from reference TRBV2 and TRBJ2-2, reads EPEVTQTPSHQVTQMGQEVILRCVPISNHLYFYWYRQILGQKVEFLVSFYNNEISEKSEIFDDQFSVERPDGSNFTLKIRSTKLEDSAMYFCASSLTWGGGTGELFFGEGSRLTVL.

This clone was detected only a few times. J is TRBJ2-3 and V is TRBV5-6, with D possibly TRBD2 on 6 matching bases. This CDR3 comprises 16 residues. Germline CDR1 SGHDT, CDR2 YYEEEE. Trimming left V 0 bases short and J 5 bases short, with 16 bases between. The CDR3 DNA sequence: TGTGCCAGCAGCTTGGTAATGACGGGGGTTGGAGATACGCAGTATTTT. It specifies CASSLVMTGVGDTQYF.

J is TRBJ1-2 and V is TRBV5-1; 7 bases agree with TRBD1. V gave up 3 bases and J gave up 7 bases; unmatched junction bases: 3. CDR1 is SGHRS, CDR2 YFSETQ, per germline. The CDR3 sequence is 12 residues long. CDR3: CASSSGQAGYTF. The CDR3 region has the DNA TGCGCCAGCAGCTCCGGACAGGCTGGCTACACCTTC. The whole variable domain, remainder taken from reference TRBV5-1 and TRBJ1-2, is KAGVTQTPRYLIKTRGQQVTLSCSPISGHRSVSWYQQTPGQGLQFLFEYFSETQRNKGNFPGRFSGRQFSNSRSEMNVSTLELGDSALYLCASSSGQAGYTFGSGTRLTVV.

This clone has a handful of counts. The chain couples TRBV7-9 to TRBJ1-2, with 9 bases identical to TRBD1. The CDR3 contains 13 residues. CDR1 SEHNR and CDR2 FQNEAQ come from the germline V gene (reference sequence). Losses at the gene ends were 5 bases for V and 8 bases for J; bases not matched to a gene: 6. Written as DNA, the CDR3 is TGTGCCAGCAGCCCGGGACAGGGTCGGGGCTACACCTTC. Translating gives CASSPGQGRGYTF.

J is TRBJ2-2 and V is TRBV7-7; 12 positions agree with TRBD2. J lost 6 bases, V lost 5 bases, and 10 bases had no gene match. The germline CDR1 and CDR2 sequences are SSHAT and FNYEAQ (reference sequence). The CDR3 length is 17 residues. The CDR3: CASSLSSGGALSGELFF. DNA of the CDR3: TGTGCCAGCAGCCTATCTAGCGGGGGGGCGTTATCCGGGGAGCTGTTTTTT. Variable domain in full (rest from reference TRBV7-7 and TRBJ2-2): GAGVSQSPRYKVTKRGQDVTLRCDPISSHATLYWYQQALGQGPEFLTYFNYEAQPDKSGLPSDRFSAERPEGSISTLTIQRTEQRDSAMYRCASSLSSGGALSGELFFGEGSRLTVL.

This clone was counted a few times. CDR3: CASSLDGRQPQHF. Here the CDR3 DNA reads TGTGCCAGCAGCTTAGACGGGAGGCAGCCCCAGCATTTT. The genes are TRBV11-2 and TRBJ1-5; D is ambiguous. This CDR3 contains 13 residues. Germline V gene data show CDR1 as SGHAT and CDR2 as FQNNGV. V lost 0 bases, J lost 7 bases, and 7 bases lay in between.

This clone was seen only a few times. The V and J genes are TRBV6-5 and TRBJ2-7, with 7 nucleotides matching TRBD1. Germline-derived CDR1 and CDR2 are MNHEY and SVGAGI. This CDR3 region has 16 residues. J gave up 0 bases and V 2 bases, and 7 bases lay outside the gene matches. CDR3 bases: TGTGCCAGCAGTTACAGGACAGGCCAGATCTCCTACGAGCAGTACGTC. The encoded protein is CASSYRTGQISYEQYV.

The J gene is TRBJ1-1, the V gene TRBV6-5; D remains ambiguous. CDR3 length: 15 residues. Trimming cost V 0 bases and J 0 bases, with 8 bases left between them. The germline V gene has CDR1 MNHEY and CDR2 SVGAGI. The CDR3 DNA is TGTGCCAGCAGTTACTCGGGAGAAGTGAACACTGAAGCTTTCTTT. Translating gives CASSYSGEVNTEAFF.

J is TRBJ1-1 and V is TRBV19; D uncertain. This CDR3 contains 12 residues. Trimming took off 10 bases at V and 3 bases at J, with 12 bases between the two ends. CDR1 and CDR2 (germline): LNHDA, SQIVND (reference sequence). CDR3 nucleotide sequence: TGTGCCACCACCGACGGGGACACTGAAGCTTTCTTT. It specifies CATTDGDTEAFF.

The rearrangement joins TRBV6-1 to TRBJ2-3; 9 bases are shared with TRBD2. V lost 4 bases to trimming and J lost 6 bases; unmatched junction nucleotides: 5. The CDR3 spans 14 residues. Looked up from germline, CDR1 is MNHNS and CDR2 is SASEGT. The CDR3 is CASSGAGGLDTQYF. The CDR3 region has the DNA TGTGCCAGCAGTGGGGCGGGGGGGCTGGATACGCAGTATTTT.

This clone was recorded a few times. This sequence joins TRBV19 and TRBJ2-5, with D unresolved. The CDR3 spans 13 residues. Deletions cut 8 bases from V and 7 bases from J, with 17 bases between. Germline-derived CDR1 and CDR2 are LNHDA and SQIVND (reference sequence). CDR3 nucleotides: TGTGCCAGTTCCTATGAAGGCCCAGGGACCCAGTACTTC. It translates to CASSYEGPGTQYF.

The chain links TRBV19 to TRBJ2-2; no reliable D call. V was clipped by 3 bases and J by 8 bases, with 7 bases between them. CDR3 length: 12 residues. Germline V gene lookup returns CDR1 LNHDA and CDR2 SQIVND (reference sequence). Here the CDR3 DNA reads TGTGCCAGTAGTATTTCGAGAGGGGAGCTGTTTTTT. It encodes CASSISRGELFF.